The following is a T cell receptor beta chain sequence with its context. The antigen is not known. Naive CD8 isolation took CD45RO-negative cells positively selected for CCR7 and excluded terminally differentiated effector memory CD45RA+ cells. In replicate PCRs of sorted subsets, about 200 ng DNA, tens of thousands of T cell genomes, was used. Clones were read by immunoSEQ multiplex PCR, and TCRdb kept only the in-frame ones, dropping some. Among more than 2 million clones listed, just under 95% were seen once. Germline CDR1 reads PRHDT; CDR2 reads FYEKMQ (reference sequence). The CDR3 is 17 residues long. Between the trimmed V and J ends, which lost 1 base and 0 bases, there was a span of 15 bases. This entry belongs to a study of shared clonotypes between healthy human individuals. Study outcomes and limitations: Expectations were that clonotype sharing among donors would be affected by sequencing depth.

The chain links TRBV13 to TRBJ1-1, with D possibly being TRBD1 (5 bases). The clonotype originates from a young man in good health. Some clones in this sample may be carry-over from other donors' samples. The sequenced sample was naive CD8+ T cells from PBMCs. The CDR3 sequence is CASSLDRLAIMNTEAFF. CDR3 bases: TGTGCCAGCAGCTTAGACAGGCTCGCTATCATGAACACTGAAGCTTTCTTT.